The TCR beta chain under discussion was sequenced for a study of T cell responses to AZD1222 COVID-19 vaccine. Overall study findings and caveats: Dominant CD4 TCR responses targeted spike regions 160-218 and 743-854.

Clones were sequenced by immunoSEQ multiplex PCR, and TCRdb holds only the in-frame ones, with some missing. Seen here are about 100,000 clones, 70% to 90% observed once, and the top ten hold around 4.7%. The germline V and J ends were trimmed by 2 bases and 7 bases, with 11 bases remaining between them. CDR1 and CDR2 from the germline V gene are MNHEY and SVGEGT. The CDR3 consists of 13 residues. This clone was seen only once. Its antigen remains unidentified. Sequencing was performed on peripheral blood, taken 28 days after the second AZD1222 dose. This receptor was taken from an adult who received the AZD1222 COVID-19 vaccine. The V and J genes are TRBV6-2 or TRBV6-3 and TRBJ1-1; no firm D call. In nucleotides, the CDR3 is TGTGCCAGCAGTTACGGTACAGCGGATGAAGCTTTCTTT. This sequence encodes CASSYGTADEAFF.